Sequencing of this T cell receptor beta chain was carried out in a study of blood T cell repertoires in COVID-19. At the level of the study: Sample material is recorded as cDNA or gDNA derived from T cells, B-cell-depleted T cells, or PBMCs.

In the original processing: Estimates of nucleated cell counts were drawn from the amplification of reference gene primers. This table comes from immunoSEQ multiplex PCR, and its TCRdb copy is limited to in-frame clones, with some not included. The DNA gave D and trimming, while V, J and clone size come from that table. Among about 130,000 clones, just under 85% were seen once, and the ten largest hold 3%. The CDR3 runs 15 residues. Germline CDR1 MNHEY, CDR2 SVGEGT. V was cut by 6 bases and J by 0 bases, with 11 bases left in between. The rearrangement uses TRBV6-2 or TRBV6-3 and TRBJ1-4; D not resolved. The TCR was taken from an elderly woman with acute or convalescent COVID-19. The sequenced sample was peripheral blood. As DNA, the CDR3 is TGTGCCAGCAGCCCCCACAGAGCAACTAATGAAAAACTGTTTTTT. Translation: CASSPHRATNEKLFF.